The clone carrying this T cell receptor (beta chain) came up many times. The CDR3 loop spans 13 amino acids. The V end was cut by 4 bases, the J end by 0 bases, with 7 bases between. Germline V CDR1 and CDR2: SGHRS, YFSETQ. This sample is drawn from a study of T cells in Graves' hyperthyroidism and ophthalmopathy. Exclusion of a patient resulted from uncontrolled infection, other autoimmune disease, pregnancy or lactation. Regions amplified from RNA transcripts were the TCR beta CDR3 regions. The study used the HTBI primer set for a first-round RT-PCR of the TCR CDR3. TCRdb processed the multiplex PCR reads anew with MiXCR; each CDR3 protein has one entry. The data contain 600,000 or so distinct CDR3 sequences, more than 14% of them seen just once; the ten biggest clones take up about an eighth.

The sample comprised blood. The receptor's source is a woman aged 45-65 years with Graves' ophthalmopathy. The chain links TRBV5-1 to TRBJ1-1; D is uncertain. CDR3 sequence: CASSQKMNTEAFF. The CDR3, as DNA: TGCGCCAGCAGCCAGAAGATGAACACTGAAGCTTTCTTT.